Listed below are T cell receptor beta chains from one sample, sequenced in a study of CD8 T cells in ankylosing spondylitis. Via MiXCR, TCRdb re-called the 5' RACE reads, giving one row per CDR3 protein. The sample consists of 670,000 or so distinct CDR3 sequences, 15% to 20% of them appearing once. Sequenced material: blood, either unsorted or a sorted T cell fraction (not recorded which). Source of these receptors: a male donor with ankylosing spondylitis. Both conserved end residues are part of each CDR3. Fields, in order: CDR3 DNA, CDR3 protein, clone size, V gene, J gene, D gene. A D gene is named only where the DNA matches it firmly. Clone size is stated in some rows and not others, as once, few, many or a class when expanded.

TGCGCCAGCAGCCAAGGTACCACGAACAATGAGCAGTTCTTC	CASSQGTTNNEQFF	few	TRBV4-3	TRBJ2-1	-
TGTGCCACCAGCGGAAGGGGAGACTATGGCTACACCTTC	CATSGRGDYGYTF	-	TRBV6-2/TRBV6-3	TRBJ1-2	-
TGCAGTGCCGCGGTGGGGCGGGACTATGGCTACACCTTC	CSAAVGRDYGYTF	-	TRBV20-1	TRBJ1-2	-
TGTGCCAGCAGCGAGACCCCGACAGGGTACCAAGAGACCCAGTACTTC	CASSETPTGYQETQYF	many	TRBV9	TRBJ2-5	TRBD1
TGTGCCAGCAGCGTAGGAGTGAAACCCGGGACTAGCAGATGGAACACCGGGGAGCTGTTTTTT	CASSVGVKPGTSRWNTGELFF	-	TRBV9	TRBJ2-2	TRBD2
TGTGCCATCAGTGGAACTGCCTACGAGCAGTACTTC	CAISGTAYEQYF	few	TRBV10-3	TRBJ2-7	-
TGCGCCAGCAGCCCAAGGACAGGGGAAGAGACCCAGTACTTC	CASSPRTGEETQYF	many	TRBV5-1	TRBJ2-5	TRBD1
TGCGCCAGCAGCTTGTCGACAGGAACCTACGAGCAGTACTTC	CASSLSTGTYEQYF	many	TRBV5-1	TRBJ2-7	-
TGTGCCAGCACTCAGGGGTCGGGGGCGCAGTACTTC	CASTQGSGAQYF	-	TRBV25-1	TRBJ2-7	-
TGTGCCAGCAGCACCCGGACAGGGCAAAATCAGCCCCAGCATTTT	CASSTRTGQNQPQHF	few	TRBV7-2	TRBJ1-5	TRBD1
TGTGCCAGCAGTTTCCTTGTATACGACGGGAACACTGAAGCTTTCTTT	CASSFLVYDGNTEAFF	few	TRBV12-3/TRBV12-4	TRBJ1-1	-
TGCAGCGTTACAGGGGGGGACTCGAGCTACACCTTC	CSVTGGDSSYTF	few	TRBV29-1	TRBJ1-2	TRBD1
TGTGCCAGCAGTTTATTCCCGGGGGGCACAGATACGCAGTATTTT	CASSLFPGGTDTQYF	-	TRBV12-3/TRBV12-4	TRBJ2-3	-
TGTGCCAGCAGTTTTAATTACCGGGAGACCCAGTACTTC	CASSFNYRETQYF	many	TRBV7-2	TRBJ2-5	-
TGTGCCAGCAGCAGCGCCGGGGGACTAGCGGGATCACCCTACAATGAGCAGTTCTTC	CASSSAGGLAGSPYNEQFF	-	TRBV13	TRBJ2-1	TRBD2
TGTGCCAGCAGCCAATGGTCGAACACTGAAGCTTTCTTT	CASSQWSNTEAFF	-	TRBV3-1	TRBJ1-1	-
TGTGCCAGCAGCGTAGACGGCAGGGGGACTGAAGCTTTCTTT	CASSVDGRGTEAFF	many	TRBV9	TRBJ1-1	TRBD1
TGCGCCAGCAGCTTGAGTGAGGGTCCCACCGGGGAGCTGTTTTTT	CASSLSEGPTGELFF	-	TRBV5-1	TRBJ2-2	-
TGTGCCTGGAGTCAGCCCGCAAACCCCTACGAGCAGTACTTC	CAWSQPANPYEQYF	-	TRBV30	TRBJ2-7	-
TGCGCCAGCAGCTCCGGGGACACAGAGACCCAGTACTTC	CASSSGDTETQYF	few	TRBV5-1	TRBJ2-5	-
TGCAGTGCTAGTCTGGCGGGACAGGGGTTTGAAAAACTGTTTTTT	CSASLAGQGFEKLFF	-	TRBV20-1	TRBJ1-4	TRBD1
TGTGCCAGCAGTTTAGCGCTAAGTCTAGCGGGGGTATTC	CASSLALSLAGVF	-	TRBV12-3/TRBV12-4	TRBJ2-7	TRBD2